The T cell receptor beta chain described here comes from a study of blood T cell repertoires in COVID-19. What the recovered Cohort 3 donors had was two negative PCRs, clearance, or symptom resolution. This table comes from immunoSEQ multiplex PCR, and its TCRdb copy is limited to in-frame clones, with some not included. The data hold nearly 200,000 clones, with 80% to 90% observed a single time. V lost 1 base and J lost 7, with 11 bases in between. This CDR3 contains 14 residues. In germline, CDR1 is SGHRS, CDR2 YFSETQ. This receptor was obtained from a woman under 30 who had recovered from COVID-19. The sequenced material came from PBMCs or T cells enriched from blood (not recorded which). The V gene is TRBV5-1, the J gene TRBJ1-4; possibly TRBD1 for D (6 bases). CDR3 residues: CASSLQGWGEKLFF. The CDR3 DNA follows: TGCGCCAGCAGCTTGCAGGGGTGGGGTGAAAAACTGTTTTTT.